The clone carrying this T cell receptor beta chain was detected many times. Its target is not known. Amplification targeted the TCR beta CDR3 regions, with RNA transcripts as the source material. First-round RT-PCR employed HTBI primers, with a second-round multiplex PCR after it. Using its own MiXCR run on the multiplex PCR reads, TCRdb lists one record per CDR3 protein. The sample records over 500,000 distinct CDR3 sequences, about 20% being singletons. This record comes from a study of Graves' ophthalmopathy and Graves' hyperthyroidism. Regarding the study as a whole: The authors also found most expanded thyroid clonotypes above 0.001 frequency in blood.

The term stable hyperthyroidism indicated an absence of ophthalmopathy within 18 months of follow-up. This receptor was obtained from a young woman with stable Graves' hyperthyroidism. Some clones in this sample may be carry-over from other donors' samples. The sample was peripheral blood.

The CDR3 loop is CASTPGASYEQYF. CDR3 DNA sequence: TGTGCCAGCACACCCGGGGCTTCCTACGAGCAGTACTTC. The chain joins TRBV28 to TRBJ2-7; possibly TRBD1 or TRBD2 for D (5 bases each). V was cut by 7 bases and J by 1 base, with 11 bases left in between. CDR3 length: 13 amino acids. CDR1 and CDR2 from the germline V gene are MDHEN and SYDVKM.